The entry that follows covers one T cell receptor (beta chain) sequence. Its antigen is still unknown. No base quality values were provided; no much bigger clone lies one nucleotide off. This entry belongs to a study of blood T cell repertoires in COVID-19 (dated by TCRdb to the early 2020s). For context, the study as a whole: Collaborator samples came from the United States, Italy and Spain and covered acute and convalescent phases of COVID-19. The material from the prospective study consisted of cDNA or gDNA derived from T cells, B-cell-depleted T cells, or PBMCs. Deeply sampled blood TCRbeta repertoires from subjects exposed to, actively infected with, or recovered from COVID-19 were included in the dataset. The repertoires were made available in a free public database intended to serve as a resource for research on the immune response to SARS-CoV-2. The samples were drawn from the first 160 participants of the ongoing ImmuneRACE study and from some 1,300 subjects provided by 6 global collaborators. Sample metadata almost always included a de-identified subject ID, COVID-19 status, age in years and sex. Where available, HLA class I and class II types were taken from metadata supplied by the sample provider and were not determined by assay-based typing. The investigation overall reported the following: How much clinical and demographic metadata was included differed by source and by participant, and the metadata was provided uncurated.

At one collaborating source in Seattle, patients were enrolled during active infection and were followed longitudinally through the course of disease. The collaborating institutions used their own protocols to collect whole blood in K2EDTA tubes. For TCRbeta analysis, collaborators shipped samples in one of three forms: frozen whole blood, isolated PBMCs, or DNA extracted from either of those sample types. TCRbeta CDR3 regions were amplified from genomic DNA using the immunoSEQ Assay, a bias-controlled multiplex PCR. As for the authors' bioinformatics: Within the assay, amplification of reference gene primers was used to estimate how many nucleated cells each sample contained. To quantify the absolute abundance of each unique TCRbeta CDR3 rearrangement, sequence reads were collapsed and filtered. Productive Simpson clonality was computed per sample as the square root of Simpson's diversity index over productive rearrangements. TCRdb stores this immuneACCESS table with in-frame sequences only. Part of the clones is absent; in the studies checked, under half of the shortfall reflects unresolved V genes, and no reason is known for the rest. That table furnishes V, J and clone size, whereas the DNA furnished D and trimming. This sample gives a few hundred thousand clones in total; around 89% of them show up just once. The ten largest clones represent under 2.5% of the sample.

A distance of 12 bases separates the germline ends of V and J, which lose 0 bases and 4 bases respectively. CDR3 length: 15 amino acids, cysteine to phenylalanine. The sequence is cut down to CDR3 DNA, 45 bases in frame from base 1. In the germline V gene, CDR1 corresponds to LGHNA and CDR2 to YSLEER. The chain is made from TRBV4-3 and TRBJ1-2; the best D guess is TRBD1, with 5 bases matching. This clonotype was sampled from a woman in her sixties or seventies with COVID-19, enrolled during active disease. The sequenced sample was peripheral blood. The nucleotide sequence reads TGCGCCAGCAGCCAAGAGCGGGGCACAGTCTATGGCTACACCTTC. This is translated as CASSQERGTVYGYTF.